Listed here are 6 T cell receptor beta chains from one sample, sequenced in a study of blood T cell repertoires in COVID-19. The table came from immunoSEQ multiplex PCR; TCRdb's copy has only in-frame clones and leaves some out. The repertoire holds some 200,000 clones, with 85% to 90% as singletons. Material: peripheral blood. The receptors derive from an elderly man with acute or convalescent COVID-19.

The chain carries TRBV18 and TRBJ2-7; 8 bases agree with TRBD1. Losses at the gene ends were 4 bases for V and 4 bases for J; bases not matched to a gene: 3. The CDR3 covers 13 residues. Germline V lookup: CDR1 KGHSH, CDR2 LQKENI. The CDR3 reads CASSRGQDYEQYV. CDR3 bases: TGTGCCAGCTCACGGGGACAGGATTACGAGCAGTACGTC.

The chain uses TRBV9 and TRBJ2-1; the D gene is possibly TRBD2 (5 bases). The germline CDR1 and CDR2 sequences are SGDLS and YYNGEE. V gave up 0 bases and J gave up 3 bases, with 13 bases separating them. CDR3 length equals 16 residues. Here the CDR3 reads CASSVVGSENYNEQFF. CDR3 coding DNA: TGTGCCAGCAGCGTAGTCGGTAGCGAGAACTACAATGAGCAGTTCTTC.

Here the CDR3 reads CASSLDSQGANEQFF. The DNA of the CDR3 is TGTGCCAGCAGCTTAGATTCGCAGGGGGCCAATGAGCAGTTCTTC. The chain employs TRBV11-3 and TRBJ2-1; 8 bases are a match to TRBD1. This CDR3 has 15 residues. The junction had 4 bases not matched to a gene; V was cut back by 0 bases and J by 6 bases. CDR1 SGHNT and CDR2 YENEEA come from the germline V gene.

This chain links TRBV2 with TRBJ1-5, with 7 bases lining up with TRBD1. CDR3 length: 13 amino acids. Germline values: CDR1 SNHLY, CDR2 FYNNEI. Trimming took 10 bases from V and 2 from J; bases not matched to a gene: 5. The CDR3 spells CAKSGQGNQPQHF. The CDR3 DNA reads TGTGCCAAATCCGGACAGGGCAATCAGCCCCAGCATTTT.

In DNA, the CDR3 is TGTGCCAGCAAGGGCAGGGGGTACGAGCAGTACTTC. This sequence encodes CASKGRGYEQYF. The gene calls are TRBV2 and TRBJ2-7; TRBD1 agrees at 7 bases. J lost 4 bases, V lost 7 bases, and 4 bases had no gene match. Germline V lookup: CDR1 SNHLY, CDR2 FYNNEI. The CDR3 is 12 amino acids.

The V gene is TRBV7-2, the J gene TRBJ1-6, with 8 bases aligning to TRBD1. This CDR3 is built from 14 residues. Germline loops: CDR1 SGHTA, CDR2 FQGNSA. V was clipped by 5 bases and J by 5 bases; unmatched bases: 2. CDR3 sequence reads: CASSVTGDNSPLHF. CDR3 coding DNA: TGTGCCAGCAGCGTGACAGGGGATAATTCACCCCTCCACTTT.